A selection of T cell receptor beta chains follows, all from one sample in a study of blood T cell repertoires in COVID-19. The data were produced by immunoSEQ multiplex PCR, yet TCRdb's version contains in-frame clones alone and is incomplete. The data show about 33,000 clones, 85% seen once. The material sequenced was peripheral blood. Receptors originate from a man at least 80 years old with active COVID-19. The CDR3 runs from the conserved cysteine through the conserved F or W. Each record gives: V gene, clone size, D gene, J gene, CDR3 DNA, CDR3 protein. D genes are given only for firm matches. Size is omitted from some rows. Given values are once, few, many or a class for expanded clones.

v_call: TRBV10-3; clone_size: -; d_call: -; j_call: TRBJ2-5; cdr3_nt: TGTGCCATCAGAGACAGGCCAGGGGAGACCCAGTACTTC; cdr3_aa: CAIRDRPGETQYF
v_call: TRBV6-5; clone_size: -; d_call: TRBD1; j_call: TRBJ1-4; cdr3_nt: TGTGCCAGCAGCCCGGCGACAGGGTTGGAAAAACTGTTTTTT; cdr3_aa: CASSPATGLEKLFF
v_call: TRBV20-1; clone_size: -; d_call: -; j_call: TRBJ2-1; cdr3_nt: TGCAGTGCTAGTAGGGCAGGGTACAACAATGAGCAGTTCTTC; cdr3_aa: CSASRAGYNNEQFF
v_call: TRBV4-3; clone_size: -; d_call: TRBD2; j_call: TRBJ2-1; cdr3_nt: TGCGCCAGCAGCCAAGAGACTAGCGGGGCACTTTGGCACAATGAGCAGTTCTTC; cdr3_aa: CASSQETSGALWHNEQFF
v_call: TRBV19; clone_size: -; d_call: -; j_call: TRBJ1-1; cdr3_nt: TGTGCCACCCCCCCGAAGGGAGGGAACACTGAAGCTTTCTTT; cdr3_aa: CATPPKGGNTEAFF
v_call: TRBV9; clone_size: few; d_call: TRBD2; j_call: TRBJ2-3; cdr3_nt: TGTGCCAGCAATCCTAGCGGGGGGGCTTGGACAGATACGCAGTATTTT; cdr3_aa: CASNPSGGAWTDTQYF
v_call: TRBV11-2; clone_size: -; d_call: -; j_call: TRBJ1-2; cdr3_nt: TGTGCCAGCAGCCTAGCACACAGGTATCCCTATGGCTACACCTTC; cdr3_aa: CASSLAHRYPYGYTF
v_call: TRBV6-5; clone_size: -; d_call: -; j_call: TRBJ1-1; cdr3_nt: TGTGCCAGCGTTAAGAACACTGAAGCTTTCTTT; cdr3_aa: CASVKNTEAFF
v_call: TRBV2; clone_size: -; d_call: TRBD1; j_call: TRBJ1-5; cdr3_nt: TGTGCCAGCAGTTCACAGGGGGGCTTTCTTAGCAATCAGCCCCAGCATTTT; cdr3_aa: CASSSQGGFLSNQPQHF
v_call: TRBV7-2; clone_size: -; d_call: TRBD2; j_call: TRBJ2-1; cdr3_nt: TGTGCCAGCAGCTTAGTGATTAGCGGGGGGCTAGCCTACAATGAGCAGTTCTTC; cdr3_aa: CASSLVISGGLAYNEQFF
v_call: TRBV5-6; clone_size: once; d_call: TRBD2; j_call: TRBJ2-7; cdr3_nt: TGTGCCAGCAGCTTTTTGACTAGCGGGTTCTACGAGCAGTACTTC; cdr3_aa: CASSFLTSGFYEQYF
v_call: TRBV21-1; clone_size: -; d_call: -; j_call: TRBJ1-3; cdr3_nt: TGTGCCAGCAGCGAAAAGAGAGGGGGAAACACCATATATTTT; cdr3_aa: CASSEKRGGNTIYF
v_call: TRBV19; clone_size: -; d_call: -; j_call: TRBJ2-7; cdr3_nt: TGTGCCAGTAGTGCTCTAAGTAACCACGGTCGCTACGAGCAGTACTTC; cdr3_aa: CASSALSNHGRYEQYF
v_call: TRBV6-6; clone_size: -; d_call: TRBD1; j_call: TRBJ2-5; cdr3_nt: TGTGCCAGCAGGCAGGGGGCACTAAAAGAGACCCAGTACTTC; cdr3_aa: CASRQGALKETQYF
v_call: TRBV6-5; clone_size: -; d_call: -; j_call: TRBJ2-2; cdr3_nt: TGTGCCAGCAGTTACTCGGTCGGGGGCACCGGGGAGCTGTTTTTT; cdr3_aa: CASSYSVGGTGELFF
v_call: TRBV29-1; clone_size: -; d_call: -; j_call: TRBJ1-1; cdr3_nt: TGCAGCGTTGCGCAGGGCAACACTGAAGCTTTCTTT; cdr3_aa: CSVAQGNTEAFF
v_call: TRBV7-2; clone_size: -; d_call: TRBD2; j_call: TRBJ2-5; cdr3_nt: TGTGCCAGCAGCTTAGGCGTAACGGGGGGGCAAGAGACCCAGTACTTC; cdr3_aa: CASSLGVTGGQETQYF
v_call: TRBV27; clone_size: -; d_call: TRBD1; j_call: TRBJ1-2; cdr3_nt: TGTGCCAGTAGTCCGTGGGACAGGGGGTCACATGGCTACACCTTC; cdr3_aa: CASSPWDRGSHGYTF
v_call: TRBV7-2; clone_size: -; d_call: -; j_call: TRBJ2-7; cdr3_nt: TGTGCCAGCAGCTTAGTGGCCGGGAACGAGCAGTACTTC; cdr3_aa: CASSLVAGNEQYF
v_call: TRBV2; clone_size: -; d_call: TRBD1; j_call: TRBJ2-3; cdr3_nt: TGTGCCACACAGGGGGCGACAGATACGCAGTATTTT; cdr3_aa: CATQGATDTQYF
v_call: TRBV6-5; clone_size: -; d_call: -; j_call: TRBJ1-1; cdr3_nt: TGTGCCAGCCGTCAGGGTACTGAAGCTTTCTTT; cdr3_aa: CASRQGTEAFF
v_call: TRBV19; clone_size: few; d_call: TRBD1; j_call: TRBJ2-5; cdr3_nt: TGTGCCAGTAGTATAGCCGGGACAGGGGGCTGGGAGACCCAGTACTTC; cdr3_aa: CASSIAGTGGWETQYF